Below, 13 T cell receptor beta chains from the same sample are listed, as sequenced in a study of STAT3 mutations in large granular lymphocyte leukemia. Study findings and constraints: At least one immunodominant TCR beta clonotype appeared in every T-cell large granular lymphocyte leukemia patient.

Here immunoSEQ multiplex PCR was the method, and the copy in TCRdb shows in-frame clones only, minus some. The sample shows over a thousand clones, 50% to 65% of them seen only once. For these TCRs, the target antigens are not known. The sequenced sample was PBMCs. These TCRs come from a human donor with T large granular lymphocyte leukemia. Some clones in this sample may be carry-over from other donors' samples.

The genes are TRBV30 and TRBJ1-1, with a possible D match to TRBD1 (6 bases). V was clipped by 5 bases and J by 0 bases, with 13 bases between them. Germline assignment: CDR1 GTSNPN and CDR2 SVGIG (reference sequence). CDR3 length: 14 residues. In nucleotides, the CDR3 is TGTGCCTGGGGGGACAACTTCATGAACACTGAAGCTTTCTTT. Translation: CAWGDNFMNTEAFF. The complete variable domain, with remaining parts taken from reference TRBV30 and TRBJ1-1, reads SQTIHQWPATLVQPVGSPLSLECTVEGTSNPNLYWYRQAAGRGLQLLFYSVGIGQISSEVPQNLSASRPQDRQFILSSKKLLLSDSGFYLCAWGDNFMNTEAFFGQGTRLTVV.

The gene calls are TRBV5-6 and TRBJ2-7, with D possibly matching TRBD2 (6 bases). V was shortened by 4 bases and J by 5 bases, with 13 bases between the two germline ends. Per the germline V gene, CDR1 is SGHDT and CDR2 is YYEEEE. The CDR3 extends over 13 amino acids. In DNA form, the CDR3 reads TGTGCCAGCAGCGACCATGGAGGGGACGAGCAGTACTTC. Its protein product is CASSDHGGDEQYF.

This clone was counted a few times. V and J are TRBV7-2 and TRBJ1-2, with no clear D. This CDR3 is built from 13 residues. Deletions cut 5 bases from V and 4 bases from J, with 11 bases between. In germline, CDR1 is SGHTA, CDR2 FQGNSA. CDR3 protein: CASSETDIYGYTF. The CDR3 bases are TGTGCCAGCAGCGAGACTGATATCTATGGCTACACCTTC.

The rearrangement joins TRBV6-5 to TRBJ1-2; 7 bases match TRBD1. With 6 bases clipped from V and 8 bases from J, the junction kept 9 bases outside the gene matches. Germline CDR1 and CDR2: MNHEY and SVGAGI. The CDR3 is 13 residues long. The CDR3 nucleotides are TGTGCCAGCAGATCGCCCTCAGGGGGAGGCTACACCTTC. This encodes CASRSPSGGGYTF.

This clone was detected only once. The chain joins TRBV30 to TRBJ1-5, with D possibly matching TRBD1 (5 bases). Germline V lookup: CDR1 GTSNPN, CDR2 SVGIG (reference sequence). Trimming left V 3 bases short and J 0 bases short, with 18 bases between. The CDR3 spans 17 residues. The CDR3 nucleotides are TGTGCCTGGAGGGATACAGGCAAACCTAATAGCAATCAGCCCCAGCATTTT. Amino acid sequence: CAWRDTGKPNSNQPQHF.

This chain uses TRBV29-1 with TRBJ2-1; 9 nucleotides line up with TRBD2. Unmatched junction bases numbered 3, after V lost 4 bases and J lost 8 bases. The length of the CDR3 is 12 residues. Germline assignment: CDR1 SQVTM and CDR2 ANQGSEA. For the CDR3, the DNA is TGCAGCGTTGTGGTAGCGGGAGATGAGCAGTTCTTC. Translation gives CSVVVAGDEQFF.

The gene calls are TRBV7-2 and TRBJ1-2, with D possibly TRBD1 on 5 matching bases. V dropped 1 base and J dropped 7 bases, with 16 bases sitting between them. Germline lookup yields CDR1 SGHTA and CDR2 FQGNSA. The CDR3 consists of 15 residues. CDR3 residues: CASSLVGNQGRGYTF. The CDR3 DNA is TGTGCCAGCAGCTTAGTGGGCAACCAGGGACGTGGCTACACCTTC.

The CDR3 loop reads CAISESRMEQYF. CDR3 bases: TGTGCCATCAGTGAGTCCAGGATGGAGCAGTACTTC. V is TRBV10-3 and J is TRBJ2-7; unclear D gene. CDR3 length: 12 amino acids. V was cut by 0 bases and J by 7 bases, with 7 bases left in between. The germline V gene has CDR1 ENHRY and CDR2 SYGVKD.

The chain carries TRBV7-6 and TRBJ2-7, with 8 bases aligning to TRBD1. The CDR3 has 15 residues. J was trimmed by 6 bases and V by 1 base; bases with no gene match: 8. The germline CDR1 and CDR2 sequences are SGHVS and FNYEAQ. CDR3 sequence: CASSLDQGALSEQYF. The CDR3 DNA reads as TGTGCCAGCAGCTTAGATCAGGGGGCGTTGTCCGAGCAGTACTTC.

V is TRBV29-1 and J is TRBJ2-7; D is uncertain. CDR3 size: 11 residues. The V and J ends lost 2 bases and 2 bases respectively, with 4 bases between them. Germline V gene lookup returns CDR1 SQVTM and CDR2 ANQGSEA. The CDR3 loop is CSVEQAYEQYF. CDR3 nucleotide sequence: TGCAGCGTTGAACAGGCCTACGAGCAGTACTTC.

This rearrangement joins TRBV19 to TRBJ1-1; D remains ambiguous. Deletions cut 3 bases from V and 0 bases from J, with 11 bases between. This CDR3 region has 15 residues. CDR1 and CDR2 (germline): LNHDA, SQIVND (reference sequence). The CDR3 DNA reads TGTGCCAGTAGTATGGGCGCCCTTATGAACACTGAAGCTTTCTTT. It codes for CASSMGALMNTEAFF.

The chain is built from TRBV30 and TRBJ2-7; D is possibly TRBD1 or TRBD2 (5 bases each). Germline V gene data show CDR1 as GTSNPN and CDR2 as SVGIG (reference sequence). The CDR3 loop spans 14 amino acids. V lost 4 bases to trimming and J lost 2 bases, with 15 bases between them. The CDR3 loop reads CAWTTGLPPYEQYF. In DNA, the CDR3 is TGTGCCTGGACCACAGGACTGCCCCCCTACGAGCAGTACTTC.

The chain recombines TRBV5-4 with TRBJ1-1; TRBD1 is a possible D gene (5 bases). The V and J ends lost 1 base and 1 base respectively, with 11 bases between them. The CDR3 extends over 15 amino acids. The germline V gene encodes CDR1 SGHNT and CDR2 YYREEE (reference sequence). The CDR3 is CASSLIQVGNTEAFF. Here the CDR3 DNA reads TGTGCCAGCAGCTTGATACAGGTGGGGAACACTGAAGCTTTCTTT.